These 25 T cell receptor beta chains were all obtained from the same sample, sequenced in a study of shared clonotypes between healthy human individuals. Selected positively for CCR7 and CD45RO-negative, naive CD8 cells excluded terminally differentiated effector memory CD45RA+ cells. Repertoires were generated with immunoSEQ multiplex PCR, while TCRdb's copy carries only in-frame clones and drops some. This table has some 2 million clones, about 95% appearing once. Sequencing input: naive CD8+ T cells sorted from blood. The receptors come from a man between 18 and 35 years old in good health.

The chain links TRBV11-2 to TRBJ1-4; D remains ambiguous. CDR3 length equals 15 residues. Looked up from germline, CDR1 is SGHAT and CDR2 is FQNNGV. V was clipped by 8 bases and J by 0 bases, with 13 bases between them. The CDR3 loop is CASLGSYATNEKLFF. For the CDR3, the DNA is TGTGCCAGCTTGGGCAGCTATGCAACTAATGAAAAACTGTTTTTT.

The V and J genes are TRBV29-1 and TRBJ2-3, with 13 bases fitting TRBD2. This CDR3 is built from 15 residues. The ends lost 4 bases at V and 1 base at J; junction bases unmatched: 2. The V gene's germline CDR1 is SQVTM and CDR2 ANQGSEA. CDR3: CSVVGTSGGTDTQYF. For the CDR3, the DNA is TGCAGCGTTGTTGGGACTAGCGGGGGCACAGATACGCAGTATTTT.

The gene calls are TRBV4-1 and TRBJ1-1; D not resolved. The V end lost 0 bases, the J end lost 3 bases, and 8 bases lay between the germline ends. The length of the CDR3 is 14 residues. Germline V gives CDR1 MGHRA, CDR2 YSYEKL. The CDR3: CASSQDPAYTEAFF. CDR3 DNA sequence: TGCGCCAGCAGCCAAGATCCCGCTTACACTGAAGCTTTCTTT.

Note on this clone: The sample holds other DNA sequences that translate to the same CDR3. The chain's CDR3 is CASSLGRNTGELFF. The CDR3 DNA reads as TGTGCCAGCAGTTTGGGACGCAACACCGGGGAGCTGTTTTTT. This chain connects TRBV28 to TRBJ2-2, with D perhaps TRBD1 or TRBD2 (5 bases each). V lost 3 bases, J lost 2 bases, and 7 bases lay in between. Germline lookup yields CDR1 MDHEN and CDR2 SYDVKM. The CDR3 is 14 amino acids.

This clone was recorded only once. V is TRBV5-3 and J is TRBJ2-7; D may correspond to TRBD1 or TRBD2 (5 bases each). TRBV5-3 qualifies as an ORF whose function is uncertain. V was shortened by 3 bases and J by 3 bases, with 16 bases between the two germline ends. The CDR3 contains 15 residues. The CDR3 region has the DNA TGTGCCAGAAGCTCCAACCGGGGCAAGAACTACGAGCAGTACTTC. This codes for CARSSNRGKNYEQYF.

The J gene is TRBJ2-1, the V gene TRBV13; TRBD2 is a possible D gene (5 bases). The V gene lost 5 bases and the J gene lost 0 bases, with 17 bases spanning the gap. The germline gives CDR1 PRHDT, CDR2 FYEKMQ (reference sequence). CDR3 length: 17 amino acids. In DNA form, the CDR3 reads TGTGCCAGCAGCCCGGAGGTAGGTAGCCGCTCCTACAATGAGCAGTTCTTC. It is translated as CASSPEVGSRSYNEQFF.

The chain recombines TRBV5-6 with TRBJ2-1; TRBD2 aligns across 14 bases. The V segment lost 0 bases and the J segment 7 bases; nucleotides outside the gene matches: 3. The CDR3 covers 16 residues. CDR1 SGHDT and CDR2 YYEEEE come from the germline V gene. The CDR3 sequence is CASSLEGLAGANEQFF. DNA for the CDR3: TGTGCCAGCAGCTTGGAGGGACTAGCGGGAGCTAATGAGCAGTTCTTC.

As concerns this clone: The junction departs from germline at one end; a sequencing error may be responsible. The CDR3 loop reads CASGFDRNF. The CDR3 DNA reads TGTGCCAGCGGTTTTGACCGCAACTTC. V gene TRBV7-9 combines with J gene TRBJ2-5; the D is unclear. CDR1 is SEHNR and CDR2 is FQNEAQ in the germline V gene (reference sequence). This CDR3 contains 9 residues.

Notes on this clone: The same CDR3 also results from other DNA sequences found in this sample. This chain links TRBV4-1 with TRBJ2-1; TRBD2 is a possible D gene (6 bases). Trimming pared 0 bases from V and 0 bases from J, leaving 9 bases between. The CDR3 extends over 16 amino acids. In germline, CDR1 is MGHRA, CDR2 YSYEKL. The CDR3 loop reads CASSQDTGSSYNEQFF. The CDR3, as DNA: TGCGCCAGCAGCCAAGACACCGGGAGCTCCTACAATGAGCAGTTCTTC.

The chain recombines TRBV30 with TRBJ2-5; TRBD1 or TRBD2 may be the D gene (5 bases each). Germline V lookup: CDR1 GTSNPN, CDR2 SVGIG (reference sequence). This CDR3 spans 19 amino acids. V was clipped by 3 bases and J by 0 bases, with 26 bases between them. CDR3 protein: CAWRDLEGPSRAYQETQYF. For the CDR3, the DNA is TGTGCCTGGAGAGACCTTGAGGGGCCCTCTAGGGCGTACCAAGAGACCCAGTACTTC.

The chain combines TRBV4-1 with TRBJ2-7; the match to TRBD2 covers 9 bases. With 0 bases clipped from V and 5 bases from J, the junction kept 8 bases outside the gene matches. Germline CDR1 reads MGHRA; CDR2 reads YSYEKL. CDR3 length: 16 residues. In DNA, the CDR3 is TGCGCCAGCAGCCAAGATGGGGTAGCGGGAGCCGACGAGCAGTACTTC. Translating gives CASSQDGVAGADEQYF.

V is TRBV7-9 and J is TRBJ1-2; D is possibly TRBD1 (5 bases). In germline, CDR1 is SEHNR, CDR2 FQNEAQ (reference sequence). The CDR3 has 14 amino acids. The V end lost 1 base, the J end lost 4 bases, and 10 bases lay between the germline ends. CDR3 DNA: TGTGCCAGCAGCTTAGGAGAGACAGTCTATGGCTACACCTTC. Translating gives CASSLGETVYGYTF.

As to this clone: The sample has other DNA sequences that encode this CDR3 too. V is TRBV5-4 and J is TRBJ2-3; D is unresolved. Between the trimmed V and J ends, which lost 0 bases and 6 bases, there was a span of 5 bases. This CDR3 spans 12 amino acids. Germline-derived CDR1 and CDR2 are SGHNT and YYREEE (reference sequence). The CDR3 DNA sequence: TGTGCCAGCAGCTTGGGGGCGGATACGCAGTATTTT. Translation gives CASSLGADTQYF.

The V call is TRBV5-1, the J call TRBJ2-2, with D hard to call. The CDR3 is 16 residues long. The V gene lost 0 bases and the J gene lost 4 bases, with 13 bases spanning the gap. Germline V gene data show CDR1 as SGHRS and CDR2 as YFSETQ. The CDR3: CASSLGGISSTGELFF. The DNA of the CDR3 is TGCGCCAGCAGCTTGGGTGGTATATCGAGCACCGGGGAGCTGTTTTTT.

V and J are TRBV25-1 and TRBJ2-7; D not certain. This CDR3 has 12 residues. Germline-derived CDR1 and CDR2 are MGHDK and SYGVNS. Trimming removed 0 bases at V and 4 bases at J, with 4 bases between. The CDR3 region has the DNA TGTGCCAGCAGTGAATATCGGTACGAGCAGTACTTC. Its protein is CASSEYRYEQYF.

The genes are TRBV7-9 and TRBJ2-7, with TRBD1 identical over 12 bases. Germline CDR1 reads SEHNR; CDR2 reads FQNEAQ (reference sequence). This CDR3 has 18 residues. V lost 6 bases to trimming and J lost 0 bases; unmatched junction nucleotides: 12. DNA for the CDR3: TGTGCCAGCAGTCGCAGGCCGGGACAGGGGGCGATCTCCTACGAGCAGTACTTC. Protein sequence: CASSRRPGQGAISYEQYF.

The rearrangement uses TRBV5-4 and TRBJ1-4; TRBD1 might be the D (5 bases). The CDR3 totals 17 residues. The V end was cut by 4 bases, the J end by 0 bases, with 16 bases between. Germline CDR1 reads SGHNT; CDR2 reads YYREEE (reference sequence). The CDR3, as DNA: TGTGCCAGCAGCACCGGGGACCACTTTGCAACTAATGAAAAACTGTTTTTT. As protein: CASSTGDHFATNEKLFF. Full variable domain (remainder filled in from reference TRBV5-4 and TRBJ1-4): ETGVTQSPTHLIKTRGQQVTLRCSSQSGHNTVSWYQQALGQGPQFIFQYYREEENGRGNFPPRFSGLQFPNYSSELNVNALELDDSALYLCASSTGDHFATNEKLFFGSGTQLSVL.

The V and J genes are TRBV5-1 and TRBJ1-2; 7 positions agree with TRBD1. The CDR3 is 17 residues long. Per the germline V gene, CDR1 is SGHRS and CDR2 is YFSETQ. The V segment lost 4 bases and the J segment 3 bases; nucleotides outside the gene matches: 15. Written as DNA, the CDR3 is TGCGCCAGCAGCCAAGGGACAGAGACTCCGACTTACTATGGCTACACCTTC. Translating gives CASSQGTETPTYYGYTF.

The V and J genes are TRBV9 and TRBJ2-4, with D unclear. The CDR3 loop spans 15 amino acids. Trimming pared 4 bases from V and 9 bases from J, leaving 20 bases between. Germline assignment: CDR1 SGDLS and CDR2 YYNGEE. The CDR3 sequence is CASSPSEQAWTIQYF. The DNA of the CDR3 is TGTGCCAGCAGCCCAAGCGAGCAGGCGTGGACCATTCAGTACTTC.

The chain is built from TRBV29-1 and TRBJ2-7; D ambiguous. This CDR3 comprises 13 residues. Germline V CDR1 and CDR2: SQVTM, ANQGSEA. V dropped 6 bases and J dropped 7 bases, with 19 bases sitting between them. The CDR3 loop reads CSVSGPPGEEQYF. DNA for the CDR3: TGCAGCGTATCCGGGCCGCCCGGAGAGGAGCAGTACTTC.

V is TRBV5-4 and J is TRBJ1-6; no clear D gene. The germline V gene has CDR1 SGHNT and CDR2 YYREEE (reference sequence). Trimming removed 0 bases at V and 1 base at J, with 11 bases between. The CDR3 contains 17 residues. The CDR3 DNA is TGTGCCAGCAGCTTGGCTCCAAGTGGGTCCTATAATTCACCCCTCCACTTT. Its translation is CASSLAPSGSYNSPLHF. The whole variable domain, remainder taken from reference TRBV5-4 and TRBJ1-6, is ETGVTQSPTHLIKTRGQQVTLRCSSQSGHNTVSWYQQALGQGPQFIFQYYREEENGRGNFPPRFSGLQFPNYSSELNVNALELDDSALYLCASSLAPSGSYNSPLHFGNGTRLTVT.

CDR3 region: CASSLWGEGNQPQHF. CDR3 bases: TGTGCCAGCAGCTTGTGGGGGGAGGGCAATCAGCCCCAGCATTTT. The V and J genes are TRBV5-5 and TRBJ1-5; weak D call: TRBD1 (5 bases). The CDR3 runs to 15 residues. V was trimmed by 1 base and J by 2 bases, leaving 10 bases between them. CDR1 SGHKS and CDR2 YYEKEE come from the germline V gene (reference sequence).

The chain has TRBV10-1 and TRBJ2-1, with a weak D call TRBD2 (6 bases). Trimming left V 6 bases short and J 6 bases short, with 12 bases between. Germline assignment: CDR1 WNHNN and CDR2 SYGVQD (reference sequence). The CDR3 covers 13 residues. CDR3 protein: CASSSLAVNEQFF. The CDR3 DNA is TGCGCCAGCAGCTCCTTAGCGGTCAATGAGCAGTTCTTC.

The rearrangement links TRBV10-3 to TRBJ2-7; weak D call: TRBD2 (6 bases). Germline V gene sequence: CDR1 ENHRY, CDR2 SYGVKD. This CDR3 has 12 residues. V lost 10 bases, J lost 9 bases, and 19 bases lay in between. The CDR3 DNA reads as TGTGCCACCCTTGAGGACGCGCGGGGGCAGTACTTC. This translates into CATLEDARGQYF.

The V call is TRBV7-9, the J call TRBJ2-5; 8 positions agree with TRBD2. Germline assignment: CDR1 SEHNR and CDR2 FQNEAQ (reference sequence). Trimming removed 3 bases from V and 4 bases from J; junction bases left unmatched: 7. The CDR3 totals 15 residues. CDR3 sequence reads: CASSFDGGAGETQYF. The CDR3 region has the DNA TGTGCCAGCAGCTTCGACGGGGGGGCCGGAGAGACCCAGTACTTC.